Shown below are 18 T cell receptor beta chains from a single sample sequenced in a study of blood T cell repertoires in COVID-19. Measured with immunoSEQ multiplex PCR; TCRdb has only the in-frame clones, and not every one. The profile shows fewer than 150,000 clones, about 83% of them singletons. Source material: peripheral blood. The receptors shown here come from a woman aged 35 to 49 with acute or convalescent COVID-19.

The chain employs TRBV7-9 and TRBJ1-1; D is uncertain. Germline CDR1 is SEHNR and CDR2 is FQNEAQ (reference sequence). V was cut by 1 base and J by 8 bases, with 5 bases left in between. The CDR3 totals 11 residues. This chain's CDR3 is CASSLVTEAFF. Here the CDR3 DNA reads TGTGCCAGCAGCTTAGTAACAGAAGCTTTCTTT.

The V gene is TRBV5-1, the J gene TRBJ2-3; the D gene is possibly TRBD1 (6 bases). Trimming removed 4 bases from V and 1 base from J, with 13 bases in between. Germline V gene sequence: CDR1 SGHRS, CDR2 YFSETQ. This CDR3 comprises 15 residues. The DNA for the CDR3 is TGCGCCAGCAGCCACAGGGACGGCGGCACAGATACGCAGTATTTT. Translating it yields CASSHRDGGTDTQYF.

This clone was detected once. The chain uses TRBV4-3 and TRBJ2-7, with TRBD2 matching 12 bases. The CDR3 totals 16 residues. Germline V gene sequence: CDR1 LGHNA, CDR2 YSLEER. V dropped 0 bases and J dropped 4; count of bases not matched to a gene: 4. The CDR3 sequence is CASSQEWLAGGYEQYF. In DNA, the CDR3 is TGCGCCAGCAGCCAAGAATGGCTAGCGGGAGGGTACGAGCAGTACTTC.

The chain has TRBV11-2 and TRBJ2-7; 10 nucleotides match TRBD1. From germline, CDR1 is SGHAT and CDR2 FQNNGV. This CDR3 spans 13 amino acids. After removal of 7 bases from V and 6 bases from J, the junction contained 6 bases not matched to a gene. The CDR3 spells CASTGQGMSEQYF. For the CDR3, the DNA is TGTGCCAGCACGGGACAGGGGATGTCCGAGCAGTACTTC.

CDR3 sequence: CAISPGLAGAREQYF. The CDR3 DNA sequence: TGTGCCATCAGCCCGGGACTAGCGGGCGCCCGCGAGCAGTACTTC. The chain uses TRBV10-3 and TRBJ2-7; 12 bases are a match to TRBD2. V shed 6 bases and J 6 bases; nucleotides not matched to a gene: 9. The CDR3 has 15 residues. Germline lookup yields CDR1 ENHRY and CDR2 SYGVKD.

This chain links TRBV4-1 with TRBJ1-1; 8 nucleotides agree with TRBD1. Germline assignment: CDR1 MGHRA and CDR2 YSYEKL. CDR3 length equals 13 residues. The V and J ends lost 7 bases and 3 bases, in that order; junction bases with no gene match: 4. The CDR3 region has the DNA TGCGCCAGCACCGGACAGGGCTACACTGAAGCTTTCTTT. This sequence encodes CASTGQGYTEAFF.

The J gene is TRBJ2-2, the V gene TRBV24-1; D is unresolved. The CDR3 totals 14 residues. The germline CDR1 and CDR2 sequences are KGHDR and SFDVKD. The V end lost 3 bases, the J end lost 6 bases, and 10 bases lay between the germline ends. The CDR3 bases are TGTGCCACCAGTGATGCCACCAGCGCCGGGGAGCTGTTTTTT. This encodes CATSDATSAGELFF.

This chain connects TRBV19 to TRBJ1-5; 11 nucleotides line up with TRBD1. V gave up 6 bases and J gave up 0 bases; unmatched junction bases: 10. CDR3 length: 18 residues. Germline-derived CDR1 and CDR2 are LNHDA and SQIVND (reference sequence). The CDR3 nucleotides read TGTGCCAGTAGCCCAGGCCGGACAGGGGGCTATAGCAATCAGCCCCAGCATTTT. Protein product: CASSPGRTGGYSNQPQHF.

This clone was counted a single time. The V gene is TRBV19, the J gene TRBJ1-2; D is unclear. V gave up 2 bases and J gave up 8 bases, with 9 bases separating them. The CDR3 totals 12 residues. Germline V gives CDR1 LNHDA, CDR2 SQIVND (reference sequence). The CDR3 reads CASSILGKGYTF. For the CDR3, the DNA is TGTGCCAGTAGTATACTCGGTAAGGGCTACACCTTC.

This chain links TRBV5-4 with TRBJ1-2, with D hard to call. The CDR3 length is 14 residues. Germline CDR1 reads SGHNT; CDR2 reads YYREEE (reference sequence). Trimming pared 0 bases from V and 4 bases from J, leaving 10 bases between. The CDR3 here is CASSLARPPYGYTF. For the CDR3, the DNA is TGTGCCAGCAGCTTGGCGCGGCCACCCTATGGCTACACCTTC.

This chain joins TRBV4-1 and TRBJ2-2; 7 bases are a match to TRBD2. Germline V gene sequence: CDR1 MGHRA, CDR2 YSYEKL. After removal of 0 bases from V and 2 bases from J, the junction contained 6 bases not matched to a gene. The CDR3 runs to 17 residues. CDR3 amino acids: CASSQDWRLANTGELFF. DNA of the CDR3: TGCGCCAGCAGCCAAGATTGGAGACTAGCCAACACCGGGGAGCTGTTTTTT.

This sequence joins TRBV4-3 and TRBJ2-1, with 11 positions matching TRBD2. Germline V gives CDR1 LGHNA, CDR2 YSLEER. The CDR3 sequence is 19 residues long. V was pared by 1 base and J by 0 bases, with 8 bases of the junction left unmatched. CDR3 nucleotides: TGCGCCAGCAGCCAAGCCTTAGCGGGAGGGCCTAGCTCCTACAATGAGCAGTTCTTC. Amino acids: CASSQALAGGPSSYNEQFF.

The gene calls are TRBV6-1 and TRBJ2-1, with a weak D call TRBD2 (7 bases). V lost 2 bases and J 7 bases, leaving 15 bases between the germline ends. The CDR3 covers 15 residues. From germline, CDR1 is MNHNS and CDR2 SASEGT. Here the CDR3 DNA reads TGTGCCAGCAGTGAATGGGGGGGGCCGTTTAATGAGCAGTTCTTC. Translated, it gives CASSEWGGPFNEQFF.

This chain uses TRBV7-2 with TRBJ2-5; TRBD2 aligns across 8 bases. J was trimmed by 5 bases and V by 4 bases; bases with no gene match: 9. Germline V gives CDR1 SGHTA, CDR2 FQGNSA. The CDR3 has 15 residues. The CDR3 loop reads CASSYDGRGAETQYF. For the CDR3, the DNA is TGTGCCAGCAGCTACGACGGGAGGGGGGCGGAGACCCAGTACTTC.

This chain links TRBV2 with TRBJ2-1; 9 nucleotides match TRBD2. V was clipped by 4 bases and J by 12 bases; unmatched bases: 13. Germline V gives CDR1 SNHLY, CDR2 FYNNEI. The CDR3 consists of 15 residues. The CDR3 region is CASSVIAGVLSMQFF. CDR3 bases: TGTGCCAGCAGTGTAATAGCGGGGGTCCTGTCGATGCAGTTCTTC.

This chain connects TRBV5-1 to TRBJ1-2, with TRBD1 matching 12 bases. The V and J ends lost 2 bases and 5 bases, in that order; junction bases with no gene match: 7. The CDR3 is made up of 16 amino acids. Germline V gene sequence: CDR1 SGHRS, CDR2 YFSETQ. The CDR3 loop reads CASSLSGTGGLYGYTF. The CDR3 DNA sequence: TGCGCCAGCAGCTTATCCGGGACAGGGGGCCTATATGGCTACACCTTC. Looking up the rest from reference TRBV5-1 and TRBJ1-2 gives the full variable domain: KAGVTQTPRYLIKTRGQQVTLSCSPISGHRSVSWYQQTPGQGLQFLFEYFSETQRNKGNFPGRFSGRQFSNSRSEMNVSTLELGDSALYLCASSLSGTGGLYGYTFGSGTRLTVV.

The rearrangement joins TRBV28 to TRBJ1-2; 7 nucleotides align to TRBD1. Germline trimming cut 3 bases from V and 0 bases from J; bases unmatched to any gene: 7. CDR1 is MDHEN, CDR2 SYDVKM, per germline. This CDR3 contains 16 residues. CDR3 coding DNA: TGTGCCAGCAGTTTGGAAACAGGGGCCCCTAACTATGGCTACACCTTC. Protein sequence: CASSLETGAPNYGYTF.

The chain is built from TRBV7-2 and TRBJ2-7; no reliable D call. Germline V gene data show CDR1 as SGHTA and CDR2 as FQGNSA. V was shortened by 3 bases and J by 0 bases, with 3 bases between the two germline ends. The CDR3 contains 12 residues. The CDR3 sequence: CASSFSSYEQYF. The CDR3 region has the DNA TGTGCCAGCAGCTTCAGCTCCTACGAGCAGTACTTC.